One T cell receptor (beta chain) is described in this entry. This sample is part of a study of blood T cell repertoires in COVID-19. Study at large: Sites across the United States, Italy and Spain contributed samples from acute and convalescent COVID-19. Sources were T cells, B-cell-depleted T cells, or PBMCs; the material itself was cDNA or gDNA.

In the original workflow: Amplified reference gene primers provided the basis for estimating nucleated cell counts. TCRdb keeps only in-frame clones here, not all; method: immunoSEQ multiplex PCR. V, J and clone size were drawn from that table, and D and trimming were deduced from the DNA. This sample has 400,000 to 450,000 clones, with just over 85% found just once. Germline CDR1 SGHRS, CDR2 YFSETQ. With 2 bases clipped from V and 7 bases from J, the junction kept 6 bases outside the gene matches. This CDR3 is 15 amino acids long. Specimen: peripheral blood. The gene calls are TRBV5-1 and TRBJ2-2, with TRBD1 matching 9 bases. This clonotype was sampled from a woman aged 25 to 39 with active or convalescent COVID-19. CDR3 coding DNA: TGCGCCAGCAGCTTTGGGGACAGGGAGGACGGGGAGCTGTTTTTT. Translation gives CASSFGDREDGELFF.